One and the same sample provided the 15 T cell receptor beta chains below, sequenced in a study of T cell changes during pregnancy in multiple sclerosis. Sequencing used immunoSEQ multiplex PCR; TCRdb keeps in-frame clones, though not all of them. This repertoire shows more than 50,000 clones, 91% found once; its top ten account for over 0.7%. Sequenced material: peripheral blood, taken before pregnancy. The receptors were gathered from a female donor with multiple sclerosis, enrolled in a pregnancy study.

This rearrangement joins TRBV5-3 to TRBJ1-4; D remains unclear. TRBV5-3 is labeled an ORF, and its function is uncertain. Trimming cost V 0 bases and J 0 bases, with 21 bases left between them. This CDR3 region has 20 residues. This chain's CDR3 is CARSLETPRPALSTNEKLFF. As DNA, the CDR3 is TGTGCCAGAAGCTTGGAGACCCCGAGGCCTGCATTGTCAACTAATGAAAAACTGTTTTTT.

CDR3 in amino acids: CASGLGSYGYTF. The CDR3 DNA sequence: TGTGCTAGTGGTCTGGGTAGCTATGGCTACACCTTC. This rearrangement joins TRBV12-5 to TRBJ1-2; D gene unclear. The V gene lost 5 bases and the J gene lost 4 bases, with 8 bases spanning the gap. The germline CDR1 and CDR2 sequences are LGHNT and FRNRAP. The length of the CDR3 is 12 residues.

This sequence joins TRBV27 and TRBJ2-5; TRBD2 aligns across 16 bases. The germline CDR1 and CDR2 sequences are MNHEY and SMNVEV (reference sequence). This CDR3 is built from 18 residues. The junction had 5 bases not matched to a gene; V was cut back by 2 bases and J by 2 bases. The CDR3 DNA reads as TGTGCCAGCAGTTTACGGGGACTAGCGGGGGGGCCGCAAGAGACCCAGTACTTC. Protein sequence: CASSLRGLAGGPQETQYF.

The chain combines TRBV9 with TRBJ1-6; 8 nucleotides align to TRBD1. Losses at the gene ends were 4 bases for V and 5 bases for J; bases not matched to a gene: 11. The germline gives CDR1 SGDLS, CDR2 YYNGEE. CDR3 length: 17 residues. The CDR3 spells CASSSPRGTGDNSPLHF. The CDR3 nucleotides read TGTGCCAGCAGCTCCCCACGAGGGACAGGCGATAATTCACCCCTCCACTTT.

The CDR3 region has the DNA TGTGCCAGCAGTTTCACCCTTTTAGGAGGGAGCGGCACAGATACGCAGTATTTT. It is translated as CASSFTLLGGSGTDTQYF. The chain recombines TRBV27 with TRBJ2-3, with D tentatively TRBD2 (6 bases). With 3 bases removed from V and 1 base from J, the gap between germline ends came to 20 bases. CDR3 length: 18 residues. Germline V CDR1 and CDR2: MNHEY, SMNVEV (reference sequence).

The gene calls are TRBV6-6 and TRBJ2-5, with TRBD1 identical over 7 bases. The CDR3 sequence is 16 residues long. With 5 bases clipped from V and 1 base from J, the junction kept 10 bases outside the gene matches. Looked up from germline, CDR1 is MNHNY and CDR2 is SVGAGI (reference sequence). The CDR3 bases are TGTGCCAGCAGTACCACACAGACAGGGTCCCAAGAGACCCAGTACTTC. Translating gives CASSTTQTGSQETQYF.

The gene calls are TRBV27 and TRBJ2-7; 8 positions match TRBD2. CDR1 MNHEY and CDR2 SMNVEV come from the germline V gene (reference sequence). The CDR3 loop spans 15 amino acids. V was clipped by 0 bases and J by 3 bases; unmatched bases: 4. The CDR3 protein is CASSLSSRGDYEQYF. The CDR3 DNA follows: TGTGCCAGCAGTTTATCTTCGCGGGGGGACTACGAGCAGTACTTC.

The chain uses TRBV7-8 and TRBJ1-2; tentative D call: TRBD1 (5 bases). From germline, CDR1 is SGHVS and CDR2 FQNEAQ. V shed 0 bases and J shed 1 base, with 9 bases lying between them. The CDR3 is 15 residues long. The CDR3 coding sequence is TGTGCCAGCAGCTTAGCGGCAGGGATTAACTATGGCTACACCTTC. Translated: CASSLAAGINYGYTF.

The chain employs TRBV18 and TRBJ1-2; D uncertain. V dropped 3 bases and J dropped 2 bases, with 7 bases sitting between them. Germline V gene data show CDR1 as KGHSH and CDR2 as LQKENI. The CDR3 covers 13 residues. This CDR3 reads CASSPERNYGYTF. CDR3 coding DNA: TGTGCCAGCTCACCGGAGAGGAACTATGGCTACACCTTC.

The DNA for the CDR3 is TGTGCCATCAGTGGGGTCACTACCTACGAGCAGTACTTC. Its protein is CAISGVTTYEQYF. The chain carries TRBV10-3 and TRBJ2-7; no clear D. Germline V CDR1 and CDR2: ENHRY, SYGVKD. The V end was cut by 4 bases, the J end by 2 bases, with 9 bases between. This CDR3 contains 13 residues.

Worth noting for this clone: The CDR3 end shows no conserved phenylalanine or tryptophan, and so a read error is likely. Because the CDR3's place on the DNA is in doubt, the DNA is left out and the CDR3 is given as listed by TCRdb. The chain links TRBV9 to TRBJ2-7; the table's D call, TRBD1, was not checked against the DNA. Germline V CDR1 and CDR2: SGDLS, YYNGEE. The CDR3 has 14 residues if both end residues are counted. CDR3: CASSGTSTGTGIQI.

V is TRBV6-6 and J is TRBJ2-7; weak D call: TRBD2 (6 bases). Germline CDR1 MNHNY, CDR2 SVGAGI (reference sequence). The CDR3 runs 16 residues. V dropped 7 bases and J dropped 3 bases, with 22 bases sitting between them. The DNA of the CDR3 is TGTGCCAGCATGGGTCTTAAGGGAGGCTCGTTCTACGAGCAGTACTTC. Amino acids: CASMGLKGGSFYEQYF.

In this sample, this clone turned up once. The CDR3 here is CSGAGDNEQFF. The CDR3 nucleotides are TGCAGCGGGGCCGGGGACAATGAGCAGTTCTTC. The V gene is TRBV29-1, the J gene TRBJ2-1, with a weak D call TRBD2 (5 bases). The CDR3 runs 11 residues. Deletions cut 7 bases from V and 5 bases from J, with 9 bases between. CDR1 SQVTM and CDR2 ANQGSEA come from the germline V gene.

The chain recombines TRBV19 with TRBJ1-2, with unresolved D. This CDR3 spans 13 amino acids. V lost 1 base to trimming and J lost 8 bases, with 11 bases between them. Looked up from germline, CDR1 is LNHDA and CDR2 is SQIVND (reference sequence). CDR3 nucleotide sequence: TGTGCCAGTAGTATAGGGGCTGAGTTGGGCTACACCTTC. This sequence encodes CASSIGAELGYTF. Combining the CDR3 with reference TRBV19 and TRBJ1-2 gives the whole variable domain DGGITQSPKYLFRKEGQNVTLSCEQNLNHDAMYWYRQDPGQGLRLIYYSQIVNDFQKGDIAEGYSVSREKKESFPLTVTSAQKNPTAFYLCASSIGAELGYTFGSGTRLTVV.

This rearrangement joins TRBV5-4 to TRBJ1-6; weak D call: TRBD1 (5 bases). CDR3 length equals 16 residues. From germline, CDR1 is SGHNT and CDR2 YYREEE (reference sequence). V lost 3 bases, J lost 6 bases, and 16 bases lay in between. CDR3 bases: TGTGCCAGCAGCTCCGGGACGGGGAGGTCTAATTCACCCCTCCACTTT. Protein sequence: CASSSGTGRSNSPLHF.